The T cell receptor beta chain described here comes from a study of a mutant IDH1 vaccine in newly diagnosed glioma. As for this clone: The antigen is not known.

The CDR3 is made up of 14 amino acids. Germline V gene sequence: CDR1 SNHLY, CDR2 FYNNEI. With V trimmed by 10 bases and J by 3 bases, 8 bases remained unmatched. This table comes from immunoSEQ multiplex PCR, and its TCRdb copy is limited to in-frame clones, with some not included. This sample has tens of thousands of clones, with about 80% found just once. Time point reported: week 47, end of study. It was 300 ug of mutant IDH1 20-mer peptide that made up each vaccine dose, given with topical imiquimod. The material was PBMCs, obtained from a glioma patient whose treatment included an IDH1 peptide vaccine. The chain couples TRBV2 to TRBJ2-3, with TRBD2 matching over 9 bases. This TCR was sampled from a young man with glioma. Some clones in this sample may be carry-over from other donors' samples. CDR3 DNA sequence: TGTGCCACCGAGGCGGGAGGGAGGACAGATACGCAGTATTTT. Protein: CATEAGGRTDTQYF.